One and the same sample provided the 4 T cell receptor beta chains below, sequenced in a study of T cell changes during pregnancy in multiple sclerosis (dated by TCRdb to 2018 to 2020). The library came from the immunoSEQ multiplex PCR assay. Held by TCRdb, this immuneACCESS table contains in-frame sequences only and omits some clones. Under half of the omission traces to an unresolved V gene where checked; the cause of the rest is unknown. Across this sample there are about 31,000 clones, with around 88% seen only once. The ten largest clonotypes hold about 0.7% of the sample. The sequencing used CD4+ T cells from peripheral blood mononuclear cells, collected in the first trimester of pregnancy. Receptor source: a female donor in good health, enrolled as a control in a pregnancy study.

The V call is TRBV7-8, the J call TRBJ2-2; 11 nucleotides line up with TRBD2. Trimming removed 6 bases from V and 1 base from J; junction bases left unmatched: 1. Germline V CDR1 and CDR2: SGHVS, FQNEAQ. The length of the CDR3 is 15 residues. The chain's CDR3 is CASRTSGGNTGELFF. CDR3 nucleotide sequence: TGTGCCAGCAGAACTAGCGGGGGGAACACCGGGGAGCTGTTTTTT.

The V gene is TRBV19, the J gene TRBJ1-1; D remains unclear. V was trimmed by 5 bases and J by 1 base, leaving 14 bases between them. The CDR3 runs to 15 residues. The germline CDR1 and CDR2 sequences are LNHDA and SQIVND (reference sequence). The CDR3 sequence: CASSLQVSANTEAFF. In nucleotides, the CDR3 is TGTGCCAGTAGTCTCCAGGTTTCTGCGAACACTGAAGCTTTCTTT.

The rearrangement uses TRBV5-1 and TRBJ1-4, with 7 positions matching TRBD1. V lost 4 bases, J lost 5 bases, and 8 bases stayed unmatched. The CDR3 is 15 residues long. Germline V CDR1 and CDR2: SGHRS, YFSETQ. The CDR3 protein is CASSAGGGQNEKLFF. The CDR3 DNA follows: TGCGCCAGCAGCGCCGGGGGGGGACAGAATGAAAAACTGTTTTTT.

The chain is built from TRBV29-1 and TRBJ1-1; D not resolved. The germline V gene has CDR1 SQVTM and CDR2 ANQGSEA. V gave up 4 bases and J gave up 3 bases, with 15 bases separating them. This CDR3 region has 14 residues. Here the CDR3 reads CSVARESTHTEAFF. In nucleotides, the CDR3 is TGCAGCGTTGCCCGAGAGTCCACGCACACTGAAGCTTTCTTT.